The clone carrying this T cell receptor (beta chain) was counted between two and nine times. The antigen is not known. Resections took place in Japan or China from the mid-2010s to the late 2010s. Each case's diagnosis was confirmed by two pathologists on H&E. J gave up 2 bases and V 5 bases, and 7 bases lay outside the gene matches. This CDR3 has 15 amino acids. The germline gives CDR1 WNHNN, CDR2 SYGVQD (reference sequence). Assay used: immunoSEQ multiplex PCR; TCRdb lists only in-frame clones, some missing. The sample lists nearly 2,500 clones, around 85% occurring once. This entry belongs to a study of immune evolution from preneoplasia to lung adenocarcinoma. Overall study findings and caveats: From normal lung to invasive adenocarcinoma, top clone frequencies appeared to decrease. Clonality was highest in normal lung, lower in later-stage lesions apparently.

Source material: FFPE adjacent normal lung tissue. This TCR came from a person aged 70 to 85 with lung adenocarcinoma. This sequence joins TRBV10-1 and TRBJ2-7, with 9 positions matching TRBD2. The CDR3 DNA sequence: TGCGCCAGCAGTAAGAATAGCGGGAGCCCCTACGAGCAGTACTTC. Translation: CASSKNSGSPYEQYF.